The rows below give T cell receptor beta chains drawn from one sample of a study of response to subunit inactivated influenza vaccine. TCRdb redid the calling of the RT-PCR reads with MiXCR, one entry per CDR3 protein. The table includes 500,000 or so distinct CDR3 sequences, approximately 11% detected once. This specimen was PBMCs from blood, taken roughly 48 days after vaccination. Source of these receptors: a man aged 50-59 years who received an inactivated influenza vaccine. Each CDR3 is given with its conserved first and last residue. D genes are given only for firm matches. Expanded clones are given a class, and other clones once, few, many or no size at all.

D gene: TRBD2; V gene: TRBV11-2; J gene: TRBJ2-3; clone size: few; CDR3 protein: CASSRTTSGSRTDTQYF; CDR3 DNA: TGTGCCAGCAGCCGAACGACTAGCGGGAGTCGTACAGATACGCAGTATTTT
D gene: .; V gene: TRBV4-2; J gene: TRBJ1-5; clone size: few; CDR3 protein: CASSQAPASNQPQHF; CDR3 DNA: TGTGCCAGCAGCCAAGCACCGGCTAGCAATCAGCCCCAGCATTTT
D gene: .; V gene: TRBV12-3/TRBV12-4; J gene: TRBJ2-1; clone size: few; CDR3 protein: CASTWDGNNEQFF; CDR3 DNA: TGTGCCAGCACCTGGGACGGGAACAATGAGCAGTTCTTC
D gene: .; V gene: TRBV10-1; J gene: TRBJ2-5; clone size: many; CDR3 protein: CASSNRKISTQYF; CDR3 DNA: TGCGCCAGCAGCAACAGGAAAATTTCGACCCAGTACTTC
D gene: .; V gene: TRBV7-2; J gene: TRBJ2-7; clone size: few; CDR3 protein: CASSPRWGGSYEQYF; CDR3 DNA: TGTGCCAGCAGCCCCCGATGGGGTGGGTCCTACGAGCAGTACTTC
D gene: .; V gene: TRBV2; J gene: TRBJ2-3; clone size: .; CDR3 protein: CASKAETSTDTQYF; CDR3 DNA: TGTGCCAGCAAAGCGGAAACTAGCACAGATACGCAGTATTTT
D gene: TRBD2; V gene: TRBV6-1; J gene: TRBJ2-7; clone size: .; CDR3 protein: CATRAGRTYEQYF; CDR3 DNA: TGTGCCACCCGAGCGGGAAGAACCTACGAGCAGTACTTC
D gene: .; V gene: TRBV20-1; J gene: TRBJ2-2; clone size: .; CDR3 protein: CSARFPATGELFF; CDR3 DNA: TGCAGTGCTAGGTTCCCAGCCACCGGGGAGCTGTTTTTT
D gene: .; V gene: TRBV12-3/TRBV12-4; J gene: TRBJ2-2; clone size: .; CDR3 protein: CASSWGARTGELFF; CDR3 DNA: TGTGCCAGCAGCTGGGGGGCGCGAACCGGGGAGCTGTTTTTT
D gene: TRBD2; V gene: TRBV5-1; J gene: TRBJ2-3; clone size: .; CDR3 protein: CASSIGTSGSLDTQYF; CDR3 DNA: TGCGCCAGCAGCATCGGGACTAGCGGGAGTTTGGATACGCAGTATTTT
D gene: TRBD1; V gene: TRBV6-1; J gene: TRBJ2-3; clone size: .; CDR3 protein: CASSPSGTGRTDTQYF; CDR3 DNA: TGTGCCAGCAGTCCTTCCGGGACAGGGAGGACAGATACGCAGTATTTT
D gene: TRBD2; V gene: TRBV3-1; J gene: TRBJ2-1; clone size: .; CDR3 protein: CASSPGTSGRVVGNEQFF; CDR3 DNA: TGTGCCAGCAGTCCCGGGACTAGCGGGAGAGTGGTAGGAAATGAGCAGTTCTTC
D gene: .; V gene: TRBV3-1; J gene: TRBJ2-1; clone size: .; CDR3 protein: CASSHGRLGNEQFF; CDR3 DNA: TGTGCCAGCAGCCATGGCAGGTTGGGCAATGAGCAGTTCTTC
D gene: .; V gene: TRBV7-9; J gene: TRBJ1-5; clone size: few; CDR3 protein: CASSLEYQPQHF; CDR3 DNA: TGTGCCAGCAGCTTAGAATACCAGCCCCAGCATTTT
D gene: .; V gene: TRBV20-1; J gene: TRBJ1-2; clone size: few; CDR3 protein: CSARTKRVSGYTF; CDR3 DNA: TGCAGTGCTAGAACGAAGAGGGTCAGCGGCTACACCTTC
D gene: .; V gene: TRBV12-3/TRBV12-4; J gene: TRBJ1-1; clone size: few; CDR3 protein: CASRISDRMTEAFF; CDR3 DNA: TGTGCCAGCAGAATCTCAGACAGGATGACTGAAGCTTTCTTT
D gene: .; V gene: TRBV12-3/TRBV12-4; J gene: TRBJ2-2; clone size: .; CDR3 protein: CASRDIRDTGELFF; CDR3 DNA: TGTGCCAGCAGGGACATCCGGGACACCGGGGAGCTGTTTTTT
D gene: .; V gene: TRBV12-3/TRBV12-4; J gene: TRBJ1-1; clone size: .; CDR3 protein: CASSLVEGGTEAFF; CDR3 DNA: TGTGCCAGCAGTTTGGTCGAGGGGGGCACTGAAGCTTTCTTT
D gene: .; V gene: TRBV20-1; J gene: TRBJ2-4; clone size: .; CDR3 protein: CSAARAKNIQYF; CDR3 DNA: TGCAGTGCAGCTAGAGCCAAAAACATTCAGTACTTC
D gene: .; V gene: TRBV5-5; J gene: TRBJ1-1; clone size: .; CDR3 protein: CASSWGPGSSTEAFF; CDR3 DNA: TGTGCCAGCAGCTGGGGGCCGGGCAGCTCGACTGAAGCTTTCTTT
D gene: TRBD1; V gene: TRBV11-1; J gene: TRBJ2-3; clone size: few; CDR3 protein: CASSDVRDRGVLTDTQYF; CDR3 DNA: TGTGCCAGCAGCGACGTCCGGGACAGGGGCGTCCTCACAGATACGCAGTATTTT
D gene: TRBD2; V gene: TRBV11-2; J gene: TRBJ2-1; clone size: many; CDR3 protein: CASSLALAPYNEQFF; CDR3 DNA: TGTGCCAGCAGCTTAGCACTAGCGCCCTACAATGAGCAGTTCTTC
D gene: TRBD1; V gene: TRBV7-9; J gene: TRBJ2-2; clone size: few; CDR3 protein: CASSSTGTGIAGELFF; CDR3 DNA: TGTGCCAGCAGCTCAACCGGGACAGGGATTGCCGGGGAGCTGTTTTTT
D gene: .; V gene: TRBV7-3; J gene: TRBJ2-1; clone size: .; CDR3 protein: CASSLIPGTTTNEQFF; CDR3 DNA: TGTGCCAGCAGCTTAATTCCTGGGACAACCACCAATGAGCAGTTCTTC
D gene: TRBD2; V gene: TRBV3-1; J gene: TRBJ2-5; clone size: .; CDR3 protein: CASSQGLAGAQETQYF; CDR3 DNA: TGTGCCAGCAGCCAGGGGCTAGCGGGGGCCCAAGAGACCCAGTACTTC
D gene: .; V gene: TRBV27; J gene: TRBJ2-7; clone size: .; CDR3 protein: CADSRSHEQYF; CDR3 DNA: TGTGCCGATTCGAGATCCCACGAGCAGTACTTC
D gene: TRBD1; V gene: TRBV7-9; J gene: TRBJ1-2; clone size: many; CDR3 protein: CASSQGTGDTDGYTF; CDR3 DNA: TGTGCCAGCAGCCAAGGGACAGGGGATACGGATGGCTACACCTTC
D gene: .; V gene: TRBV20-1; J gene: TRBJ2-3; clone size: many; CDR3 protein: CSAKPYTDTQYF; CDR3 DNA: TGCAGTGCTAAACCCTACACAGATACGCAGTATTTT
D gene: .; V gene: TRBV7-8; J gene: TRBJ1-3; clone size: .; CDR3 protein: CASSLAVGWTLGNTIYF; CDR3 DNA: TGTGCCAGCAGCTTAGCTGTGGGTTGGACACTTGGAAACACCATATATTTT
D gene: .; V gene: TRBV5-1; J gene: TRBJ2-7; clone size: many; CDR3 protein: CASSLDTGFEQYF; CDR3 DNA: TGCGCCAGCAGCTTGGACACAGGCTTCGAGCAGTACTTC
D gene: .; V gene: TRBV4-1; J gene: TRBJ2-4; clone size: few; CDR3 protein: CASSQEGVILAKNIQYF; CDR3 DNA: TGCGCCAGCAGCCAAGAGGGGGTCATCCTAGCCAAAAACATTCAGTACTTC
D gene: TRBD1; V gene: TRBV14; J gene: TRBJ2-5; clone size: few; CDR3 protein: CASSRTPTGLETQYF; CDR3 DNA: TGTGCCAGCAGCCGGACCCCGACAGGGCTCGAGACCCAGTACTTC
D gene: .; V gene: TRBV6-1; J gene: TRBJ2-7; clone size: .; CDR3 protein: CASKRGFYEQYF; CDR3 DNA: TGTGCCAGCAAAAGGGGGTTCTACGAGCAGTACTTC
D gene: .; V gene: TRBV30; J gene: TRBJ1-6; clone size: .; CDR3 protein: CAWSTQDNSPLHF; CDR3 DNA: TGTGCCTGGAGTACACAGGATAATTCACCCCTCCACTTT
D gene: TRBD1; V gene: TRBV20-1; J gene: TRBJ1-5; clone size: few; CDR3 protein: CSARDAGTGGNQPQHF; CDR3 DNA: TGCAGTGCTAGAGATGCGGGGACAGGGGGGAATCAGCCCCAGCATTTT
D gene: TRBD2; V gene: TRBV29-1; J gene: TRBJ2-1; clone size: .; CDR3 protein: CSVDSLAGGGEQFF; CDR3 DNA: TGCAGCGTTGACTCTCTAGCGGGGGGAGGGGAGCAGTTCTTC
D gene: .; V gene: TRBV4-3; J gene: TRBJ2-2; clone size: few; CDR3 protein: CASSQEDGVGELFF; CDR3 DNA: TGCGCCAGCAGCCAAGAGGATGGAGTCGGGGAGCTGTTTTTT
D gene: TRBD2; V gene: TRBV10-3; J gene: TRBJ2-1; clone size: few; CDR3 protein: CAISEISGGVDEQFF; CDR3 DNA: TGTGCCATCAGTGAGATTAGCGGGGGGGTGGATGAGCAGTTCTTC
D gene: .; V gene: TRBV7-3; J gene: TRBJ2-7; clone size: few; CDR3 protein: CASSYGGTPTYEQYF; CDR3 DNA: TGTGCCAGCAGCTATGGTGGGACACCCACCTACGAGCAGTACTTC
D gene: .; V gene: TRBV5-1; J gene: TRBJ1-1; clone size: many; CDR3 protein: CASGTTGPSEAFF; CDR3 DNA: TGCGCCAGCGGCACGACGGGACCTTCCGAAGCTTTCTTT
D gene: TRBD2; V gene: TRBV7-9; J gene: TRBJ2-5; clone size: .; CDR3 protein: CASSDQAGGPLETQYF; CDR3 DNA: TGTGCCAGCAGCGACCAAGCGGGGGGGCCGTTGGAGACCCAGTACTTC
D gene: .; V gene: TRBV29-1; J gene: TRBJ2-1; clone size: few; CDR3 protein: CSVEAFQGVRDEQFF; CDR3 DNA: TGCAGCGTTGAAGCCTTCCAGGGAGTTCGGGATGAGCAGTTCTTC
D gene: TRBD1; V gene: TRBV20-1; J gene: TRBJ2-5; clone size: many; CDR3 protein: CSADDRGQETQYF; CDR3 DNA: TGCAGTGCCGATGACAGGGGGCAAGAGACCCAGTACTTC
D gene: .; V gene: TRBV6-2/TRBV6-3; J gene: TRBJ1-5; clone size: few; CDR3 protein: CASTEGWSNQPQHF; CDR3 DNA: TGTGCCAGCACCGAGGGTTGGAGCAATCAGCCCCAGCATTTT
D gene: .; V gene: TRBV20-1; J gene: TRBJ1-1; clone size: few; CDR3 protein: CSASLSGGTEAFF; CDR3 DNA: TGCAGTGCTAGTCTCTCGGGGGGGACTGAAGCTTTCTTT
D gene: TRBD2; V gene: TRBV6-2/TRBV6-3; J gene: TRBJ2-7; clone size: many; CDR3 protein: CASSYSGGRYEQYF; CDR3 DNA: TGTGCCAGCAGTTACTCCGGCGGGAGATACGAGCAGTACTTC
D gene: .; V gene: TRBV20-1; J gene: TRBJ2-7; clone size: once; CDR3 protein: CSASSYQGSYKQYF; CDR3 DNA: TGCAGTGCTAGCTCTTATCAGGGGTCCTACAAGCAGTACTTC
D gene: .; V gene: TRBV20-1; J gene: TRBJ2-7; clone size: few; CDR3 protein: CSATRDLSYEQYF; CDR3 DNA: TGCAGTGCTACCCGGGACCTCTCCTACGAGCAGTACTTC
D gene: TRBD2; V gene: TRBV20-1; J gene: TRBJ2-7; clone size: .; CDR3 protein: CSARSGLAGASGEQYF; CDR3 DNA: TGCAGTGCTAGATCGGGACTAGCGGGAGCGTCGGGGGAGCAGTACTTC
D gene: .; V gene: TRBV5-5; J gene: TRBJ2-7; clone size: few; CDR3 protein: CASSPPALEQYF; CDR3 DNA: TGTGCCAGCAGCCCCCCCGCCCTGGAGCAGTACTTC
D gene: .; V gene: TRBV20-1; J gene: TRBJ2-4; clone size: .; CDR3 protein: CSARDTTGIQYF; CDR3 DNA: TGCAGTGCTAGAGATACAACAGGCATTCAGTACTTC
D gene: .; V gene: TRBV12-3/TRBV12-4; J gene: TRBJ2-5; clone size: many; CDR3 protein: CASSLEGTQYF; CDR3 DNA: TGTGCCAGCAGCTTAGAGGGGACACAGTACTTC
D gene: .; V gene: TRBV20-1; J gene: TRBJ2-7; clone size: many; CDR3 protein: CSARDLQDSYEQYF; CDR3 DNA: TGCAGTGCTAGAGATTTACAGGACTCCTACGAGCAGTACTTC
D gene: .; V gene: TRBV20-1; J gene: TRBJ2-7; clone size: many; CDR3 protein: CSARDQLRGYEQYF; CDR3 DNA: TGCAGTGCTAGAGATCAGCTCAGGGGCTACGAGCAGTACTTC
D gene: .; V gene: TRBV27; J gene: TRBJ2-3; clone size: few; CDR3 protein: CASSARDFAFTDTQYF; CDR3 DNA: TGTGCCAGCAGTGCCAGGGACTTTGCGTTCACAGATACGCAGTATTTT
D gene: .; V gene: TRBV5-5; J gene: TRBJ2-3; clone size: few; CDR3 protein: CASSYGLELTDTQYF; CDR3 DNA: TGTGCCAGCAGTTACGGACTTGAACTCACAGATACGCAGTATTTT
D gene: TRBD1; V gene: TRBV3-1; J gene: TRBJ2-5; clone size: .; CDR3 protein: CASSRDRGKQETQYF; CDR3 DNA: TGTGCCAGCAGCCGGGACAGGGGGAAGCAAGAGACCCAGTACTTC
D gene: .; V gene: TRBV11-2; J gene: TRBJ2-7; clone size: .; CDR3 protein: CASSPFIPTSGENYEQYF; CDR3 DNA: TGTGCCAGCAGCCCCTTTATACCCACCTCAGGGGAGAACTACGAGCAGTACTTC
D gene: TRBD1; V gene: TRBV28; J gene: TRBJ2-5; clone size: many; CDR3 protein: CASEPGQGQETQYF; CDR3 DNA: TGTGCCAGCGAGCCGGGACAGGGGCAAGAGACCCAGTACTTC
D gene: .; V gene: TRBV12-3/TRBV12-4; J gene: TRBJ1-1; clone size: few; CDR3 protein: CASDHRETTEAFF; CDR3 DNA: TGTGCCAGCGATCACAGGGAAACCACTGAAGCTTTCTTT